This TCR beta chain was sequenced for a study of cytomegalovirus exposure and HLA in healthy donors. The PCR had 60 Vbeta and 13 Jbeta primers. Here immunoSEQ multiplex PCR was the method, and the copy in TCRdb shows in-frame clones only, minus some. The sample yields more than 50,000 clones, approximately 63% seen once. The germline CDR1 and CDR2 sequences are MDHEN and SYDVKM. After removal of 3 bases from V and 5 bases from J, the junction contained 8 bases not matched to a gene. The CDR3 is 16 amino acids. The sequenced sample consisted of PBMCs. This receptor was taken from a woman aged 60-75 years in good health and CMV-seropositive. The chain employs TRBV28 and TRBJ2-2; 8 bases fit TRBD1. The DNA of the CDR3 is TGTGCCAGCAGTTTGAGCCAGGGGGCCTGGACCGGGGAGCTGTTTTTT. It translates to CASSLSQGAWTGELFF.